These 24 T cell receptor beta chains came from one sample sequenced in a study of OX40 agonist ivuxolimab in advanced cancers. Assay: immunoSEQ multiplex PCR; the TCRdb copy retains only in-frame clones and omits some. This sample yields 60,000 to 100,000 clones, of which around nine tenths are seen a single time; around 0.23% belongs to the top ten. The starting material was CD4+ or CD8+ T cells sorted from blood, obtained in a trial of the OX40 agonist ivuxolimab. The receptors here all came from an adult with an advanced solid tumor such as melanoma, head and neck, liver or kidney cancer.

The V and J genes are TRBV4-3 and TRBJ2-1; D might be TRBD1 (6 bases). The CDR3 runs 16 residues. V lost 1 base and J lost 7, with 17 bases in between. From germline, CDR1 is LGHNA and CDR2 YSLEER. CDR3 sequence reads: CASSQVTRGSGNEQFF. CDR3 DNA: TGCGCCAGCAGCCAAGTAACAAGGGGGTCCGGGAATGAGCAGTTCTTC.

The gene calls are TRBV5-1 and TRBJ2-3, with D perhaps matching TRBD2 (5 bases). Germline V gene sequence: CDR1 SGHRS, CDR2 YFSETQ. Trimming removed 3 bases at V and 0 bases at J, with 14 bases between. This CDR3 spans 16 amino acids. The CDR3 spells CASSSPGKRSTDTQYF. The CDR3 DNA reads TGCGCCAGCAGCTCCCCGGGGAAGCGGAGCACAGATACGCAGTATTTT.

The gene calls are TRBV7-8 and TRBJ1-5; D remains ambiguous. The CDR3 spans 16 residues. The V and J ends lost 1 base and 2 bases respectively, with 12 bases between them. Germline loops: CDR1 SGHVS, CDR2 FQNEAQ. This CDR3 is CASSLGPGIGNQPQHF. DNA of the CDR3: TGTGCCAGCAGCTTAGGACCGGGGATAGGCAATCAGCCCCAGCATTTT. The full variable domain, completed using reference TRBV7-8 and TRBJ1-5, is GAGVSQSPRYKVAKRGQDVALRCDPISGHVSLFWYQQALGQGPEFLTYFQNEAQLDKSGLPSDRFFAERPEGSVSTLKIQRTQQEDSAVYLCASSLGPGIGNQPQHFGDGTRLSIL.

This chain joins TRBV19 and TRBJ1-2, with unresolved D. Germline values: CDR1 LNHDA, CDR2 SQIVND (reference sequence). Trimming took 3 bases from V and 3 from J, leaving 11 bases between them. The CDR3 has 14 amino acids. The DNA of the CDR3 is TGTGCCAGTAGTATCGCAATAAGGGACTATGGCTACACCTTC. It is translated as CASSIAIRDYGYTF.

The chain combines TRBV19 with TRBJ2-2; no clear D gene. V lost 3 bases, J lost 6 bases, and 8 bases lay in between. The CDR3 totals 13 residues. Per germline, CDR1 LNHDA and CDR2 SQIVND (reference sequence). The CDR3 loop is CASSIGMAGELFF. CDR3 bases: TGTGCCAGTAGTATTGGAATGGCCGGGGAGCTGTTTTTT.

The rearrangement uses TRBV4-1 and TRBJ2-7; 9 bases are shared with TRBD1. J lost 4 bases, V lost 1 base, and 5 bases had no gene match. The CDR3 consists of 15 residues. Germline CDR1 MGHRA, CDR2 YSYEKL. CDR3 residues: CASSQGGQGFYEQYF. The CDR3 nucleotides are TGCGCCAGCAGCCAAGGGGGACAGGGATTTTACGAGCAGTACTTC.

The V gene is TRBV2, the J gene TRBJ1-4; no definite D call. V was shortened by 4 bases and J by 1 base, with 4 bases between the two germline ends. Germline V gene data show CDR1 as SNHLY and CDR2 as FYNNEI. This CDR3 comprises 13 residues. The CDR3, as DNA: TGTGCCAGCAGTGCAGTAACTAATGAAAAACTGTTTTTT. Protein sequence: CASSAVTNEKLFF.

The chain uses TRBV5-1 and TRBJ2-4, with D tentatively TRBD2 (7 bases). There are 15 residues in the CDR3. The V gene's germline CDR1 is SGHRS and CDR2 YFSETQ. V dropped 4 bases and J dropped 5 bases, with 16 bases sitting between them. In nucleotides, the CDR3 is TGCGCCAGCAGCCTGACAACGGGGGGCCAAAACATTCAGTACTTC. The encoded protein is CASSLTTGGQNIQYF.

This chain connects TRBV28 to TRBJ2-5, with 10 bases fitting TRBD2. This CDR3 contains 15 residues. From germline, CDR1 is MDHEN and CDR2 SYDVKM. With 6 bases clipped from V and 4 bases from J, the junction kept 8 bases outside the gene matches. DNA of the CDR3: TGTGCCAGCAGCTTACTAGCGGGACGGAGAGAGACCCAGTACTTC. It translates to CASSLLAGRRETQYF.

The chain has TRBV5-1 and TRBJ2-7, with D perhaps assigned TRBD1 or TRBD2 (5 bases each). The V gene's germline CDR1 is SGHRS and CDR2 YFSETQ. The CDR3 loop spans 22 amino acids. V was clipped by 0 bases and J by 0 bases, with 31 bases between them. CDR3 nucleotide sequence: TGCGCCAGCAGCTTGGGTTCCCTAATTGGCGGTGCCGGGGCAGGAAGCTCCTACGAGCAGTACTTC. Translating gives CASSLGSLIGGAGAGSSYEQYF.

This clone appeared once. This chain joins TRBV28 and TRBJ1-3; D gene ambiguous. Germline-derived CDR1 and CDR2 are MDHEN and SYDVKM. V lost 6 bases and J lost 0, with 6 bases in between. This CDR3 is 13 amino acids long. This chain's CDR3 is CASSINSGNTIYF. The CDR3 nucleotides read TGTGCCAGCAGCATCAACTCTGGAAACACCATATATTTT.

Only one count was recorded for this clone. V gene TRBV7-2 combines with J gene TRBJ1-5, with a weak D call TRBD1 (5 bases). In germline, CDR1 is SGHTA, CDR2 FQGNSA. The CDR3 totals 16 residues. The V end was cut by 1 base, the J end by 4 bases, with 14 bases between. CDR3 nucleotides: TGTGCCAGCAGCTTAGGGGGGGGTAATACTAATCAGCCCCAGCATTTT. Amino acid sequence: CASSLGGGNTNQPQHF.

The CDR3 bases are TGTGCCAGCAGCCGACAGGGTCGGGACGAGCAGTACTTC. Its translation: CASSRQGRDEQYF. The chain couples TRBV11-3 to TRBJ2-7; 7 bases line up with TRBD1. CDR1 is SGHNT and CDR2 is YENEEA in the germline V gene. The CDR3 extends over 13 amino acids. V trimming: 5 bases; J trimming: 5 bases; junction bases outside the gene matches: 6.

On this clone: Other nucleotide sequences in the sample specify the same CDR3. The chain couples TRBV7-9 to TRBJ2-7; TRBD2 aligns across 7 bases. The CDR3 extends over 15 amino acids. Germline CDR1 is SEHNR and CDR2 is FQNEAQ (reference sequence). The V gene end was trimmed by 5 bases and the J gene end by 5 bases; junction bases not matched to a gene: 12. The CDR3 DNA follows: TGTGCCAGCAGCCAACGAGGGGAGGGGAGCCACGAGCAGTACTTC. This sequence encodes CASSQRGEGSHEQYF.

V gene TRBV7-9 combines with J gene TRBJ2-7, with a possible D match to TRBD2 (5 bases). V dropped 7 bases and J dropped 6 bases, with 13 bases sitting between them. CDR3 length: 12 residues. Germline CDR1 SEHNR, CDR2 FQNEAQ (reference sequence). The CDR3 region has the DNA TGTGCCAGCACCGGGGTTAGCTCCGAGCAGTACTTC. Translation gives CASTGVSSEQYF.

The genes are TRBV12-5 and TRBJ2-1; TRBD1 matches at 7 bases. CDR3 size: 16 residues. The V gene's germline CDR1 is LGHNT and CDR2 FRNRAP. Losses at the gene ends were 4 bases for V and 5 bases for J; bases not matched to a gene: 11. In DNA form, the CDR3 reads TGTGCTAGTGGTTCGCCAACGGGACAGCCACACAATGAGCAGTTCTTC. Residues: CASGSPTGQPHNEQFF.

CDR3 in amino acids: CASSLVGMGYNEQFF. In nucleotides, the CDR3 is TGTGCCAGCAGCTTGGTTGGAATGGGGTACAATGAGCAGTTCTTC. This chain connects TRBV5-5 to TRBJ2-1; D gene unclear. V was pared by 0 bases and J by 4 bases, with 11 bases between. CDR3 length equals 15 residues. CDR1 and CDR2 (germline): SGHKS, YYEKEE (reference sequence). Variable domain in full (rest from reference TRBV5-5 and TRBJ2-1): DAGVTQSPTHLIKTRGQQVTLRCSPISGHKSVSWYQQVLGQGPQFIFQYYEKEERGRGNFPDRFSARQFPNYSSELNVNALLLGDSALYLCASSLVGMGYNEQFFGPGTRLTVL.

The DNA of the CDR3 is TGTGCCATCAGTGAGTCGGACGGTAATCAGCCCCAGCATTTT. Translated, it gives CAISESDGNQPQHF. The chain links TRBV10-3 to TRBJ1-5; unclear D gene. CDR3 size: 14 residues. Germline V CDR1 and CDR2: ENHRY, SYGVKD. V shed 0 bases and J shed 4 bases, with 7 bases lying between them.

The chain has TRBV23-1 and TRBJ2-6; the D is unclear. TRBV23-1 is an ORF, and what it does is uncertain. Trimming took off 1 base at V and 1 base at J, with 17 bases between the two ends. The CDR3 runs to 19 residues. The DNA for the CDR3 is TGCGCCAGCAGTCAATTTGTCAGAGTAATCCATTCTGGGGCCAACGTCCTGACTTTC. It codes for CASSQFVRVIHSGANVLTF.

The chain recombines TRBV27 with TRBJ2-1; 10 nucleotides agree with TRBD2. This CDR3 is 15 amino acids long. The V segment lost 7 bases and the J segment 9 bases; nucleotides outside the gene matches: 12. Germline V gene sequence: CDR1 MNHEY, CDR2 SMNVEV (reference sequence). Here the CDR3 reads CASTQGDSGRREQFF. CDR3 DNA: TGTGCCAGCACCCAGGGGGATAGCGGGAGGCGTGAGCAGTTCTTC.

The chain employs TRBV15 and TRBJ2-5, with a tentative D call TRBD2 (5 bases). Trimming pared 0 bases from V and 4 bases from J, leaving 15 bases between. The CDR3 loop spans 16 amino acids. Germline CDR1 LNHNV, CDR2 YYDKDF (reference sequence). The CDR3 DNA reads TGTGCCACCAGCAGAGAGGGTGGGGTTGAGGGAGAGACCCAGTACTTC. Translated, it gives CATSREGGVEGETQYF.

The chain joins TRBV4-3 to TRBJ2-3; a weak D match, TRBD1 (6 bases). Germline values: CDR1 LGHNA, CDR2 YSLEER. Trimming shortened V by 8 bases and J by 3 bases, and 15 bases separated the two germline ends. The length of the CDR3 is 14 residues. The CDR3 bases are TGCGCCAGCTCCAGGGGAGTTGGGACAGATACGCAGTATTTT. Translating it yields CASSRGVGTDTQYF.

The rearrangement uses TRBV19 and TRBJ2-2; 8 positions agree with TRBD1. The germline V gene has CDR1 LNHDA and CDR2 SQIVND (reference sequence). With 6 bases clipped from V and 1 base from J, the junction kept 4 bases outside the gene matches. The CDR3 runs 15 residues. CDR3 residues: CASRAGTGNTGELFF. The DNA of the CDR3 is TGTGCCAGTAGGGCCGGGACAGGGAACACCGGGGAGCTGTTTTTT.

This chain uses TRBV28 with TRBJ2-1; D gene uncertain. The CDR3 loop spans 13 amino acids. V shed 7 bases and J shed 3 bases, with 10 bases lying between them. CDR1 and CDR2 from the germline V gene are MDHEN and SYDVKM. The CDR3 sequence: CASTPVGYNEQFF. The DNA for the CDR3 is TGTGCCAGCACCCCCGTCGGCTACAATGAGCAGTTCTTC.